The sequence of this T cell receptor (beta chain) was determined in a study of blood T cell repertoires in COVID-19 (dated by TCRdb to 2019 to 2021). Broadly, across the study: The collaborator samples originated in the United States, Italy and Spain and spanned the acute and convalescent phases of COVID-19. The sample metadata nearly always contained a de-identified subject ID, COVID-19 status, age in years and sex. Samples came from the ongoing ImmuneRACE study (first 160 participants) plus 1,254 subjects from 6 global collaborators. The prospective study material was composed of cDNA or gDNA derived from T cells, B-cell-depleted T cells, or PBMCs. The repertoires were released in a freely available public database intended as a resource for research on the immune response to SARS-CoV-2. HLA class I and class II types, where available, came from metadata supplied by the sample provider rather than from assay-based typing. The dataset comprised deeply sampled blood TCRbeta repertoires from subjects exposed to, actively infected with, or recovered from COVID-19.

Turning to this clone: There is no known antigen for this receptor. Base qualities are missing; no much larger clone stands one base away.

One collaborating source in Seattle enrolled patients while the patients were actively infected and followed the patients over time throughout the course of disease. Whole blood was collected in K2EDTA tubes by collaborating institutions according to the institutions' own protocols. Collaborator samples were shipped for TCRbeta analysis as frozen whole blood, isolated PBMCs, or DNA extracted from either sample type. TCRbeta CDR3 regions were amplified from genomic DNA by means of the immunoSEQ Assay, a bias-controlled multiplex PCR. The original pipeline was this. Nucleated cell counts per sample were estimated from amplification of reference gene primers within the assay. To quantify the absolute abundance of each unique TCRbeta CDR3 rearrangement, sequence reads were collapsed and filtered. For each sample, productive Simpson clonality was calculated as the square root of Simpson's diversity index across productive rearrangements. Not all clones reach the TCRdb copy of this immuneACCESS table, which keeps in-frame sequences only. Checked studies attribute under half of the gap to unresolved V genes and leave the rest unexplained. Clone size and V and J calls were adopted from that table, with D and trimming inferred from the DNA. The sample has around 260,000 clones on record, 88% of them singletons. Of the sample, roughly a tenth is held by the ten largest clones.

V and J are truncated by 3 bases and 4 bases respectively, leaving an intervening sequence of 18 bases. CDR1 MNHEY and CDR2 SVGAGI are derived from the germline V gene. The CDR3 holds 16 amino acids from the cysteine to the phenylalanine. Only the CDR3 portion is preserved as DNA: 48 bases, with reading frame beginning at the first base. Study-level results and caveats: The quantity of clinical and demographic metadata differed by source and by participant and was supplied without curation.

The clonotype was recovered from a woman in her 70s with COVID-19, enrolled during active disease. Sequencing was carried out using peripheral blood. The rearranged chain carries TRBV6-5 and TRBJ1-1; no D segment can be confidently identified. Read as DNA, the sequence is TGTGCCAGCAGTTATCGCTTAGTCCTAGTGAGCACTGAAGCTTTCTTT. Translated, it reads CASSYRLVLVSTEAFF.